This TCR beta chain comes out of a study of cytomegalovirus exposure and HLA in healthy donors. This CDR3 contains 11 residues. The V gene lost 9 bases and the J gene lost 11 bases, with 17 bases spanning the gap. From germline, CDR1 is SGHNT and CDR2 YYREEE (reference sequence). The PCR ran on 60 Vbeta and 13 Jbeta primers. TCRdb's table, derived via immunoSEQ multiplex PCR, lists solely in-frame clones and lacks some. This table has around 140,000 clones, around 59% appearing once. The clonotype comes from a male donor in good health and CMV-seronegative. V gene TRBV5-4 combines with J gene TRBJ1-1; D is possibly TRBD1 (6 bases). Sequencing was performed on PBMCs. The CDR3 bases are TGTGCCATGGGTCCTCAGAGGGGGGCTTTCTTT. Residues: CAMGPQRGAFF.